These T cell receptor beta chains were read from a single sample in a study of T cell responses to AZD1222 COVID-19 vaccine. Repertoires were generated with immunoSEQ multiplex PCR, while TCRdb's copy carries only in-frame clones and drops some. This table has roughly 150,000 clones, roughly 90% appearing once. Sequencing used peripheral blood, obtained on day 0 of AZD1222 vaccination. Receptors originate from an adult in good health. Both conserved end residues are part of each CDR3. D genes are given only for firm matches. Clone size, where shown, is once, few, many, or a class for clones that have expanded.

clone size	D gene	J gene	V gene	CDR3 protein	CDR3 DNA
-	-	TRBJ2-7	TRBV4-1	CASSQPGARYEQYF	TGCGCCAGCAGCCAACCCGGGGCGCGATACGAGCAGTACTTC
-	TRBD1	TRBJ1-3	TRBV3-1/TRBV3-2	CASSTGAIINTIYF	TGTGCCAGCAGTACAGGGGCGATAATAAACACCATATATTTT
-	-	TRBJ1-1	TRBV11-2	CASSFDPNTEAFF	TGTGCCAGCAGCTTCGATCCGAACACTGAAGCTTTCTTT
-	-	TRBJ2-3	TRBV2	CASSQDARTDTQYF	TGTGCCAGCAGCCAGGATGCTAGGACAGATACGCAGTATTTT
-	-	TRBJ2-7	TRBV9	CASSSQGRSSYEQYF	TGTGCCAGCAGCTCCCAGGGGAGGAGCTCCTACGAGCAGTACTTC
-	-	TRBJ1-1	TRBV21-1	CASSKTGGTTEAFF	TGTGCCAGCAGCAAGACAGGGGGGACCACTGAAGCTTTCTTT
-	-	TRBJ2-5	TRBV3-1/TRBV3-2	CASSQDITGVETQYF	TGTGCCAGCAGCCAAGATATCACTGGTGTAGAGACCCAGTACTTC
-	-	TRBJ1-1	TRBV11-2	CASSFDTEAFF	TGTGCCAGCAGTTTCGACACTGAAGCTTTCTTT
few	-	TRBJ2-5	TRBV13	CASSSQGRETQYF	TGTGCCAGCAGCTCACAGGGTCGGGAGACCCAGTACTTC
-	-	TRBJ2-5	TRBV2	CASSGDILGTQYF	TGTGCCAGCAGTGGGGATATTCTTGGGACCCAGTACTTC
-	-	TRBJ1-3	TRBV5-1	CASSFLGDPSGNTIYF	TGCGCCAGCAGCTTCTTAGGTGATCCCTCTGGAAACACCATATATTTT
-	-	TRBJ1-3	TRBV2	CASSRLIRGPSGNTIYF	TGTGCCAGCAGTCGCCTTATTCGGGGTCCCTCTGGAAACACCATATATTTT
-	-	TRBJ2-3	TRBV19	CASRKTLQDTQYF	TGTGCCAGTAGGAAAACTCTCCAAGATACGCAGTATTTT
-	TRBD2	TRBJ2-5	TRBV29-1	CSVGASGSDGAETQYF	TGCAGCGTTGGGGCTAGCGGGAGTGATGGTGCGGAGACCCAGTACTTC
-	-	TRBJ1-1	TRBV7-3	CASSLSGGLTEAFF	TGTGCCAGCAGCTTATCTGGGGGCCTAACTGAAGCTTTCTTT
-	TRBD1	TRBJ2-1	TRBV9	CASSLGTGSGNEQFF	TGTGCCAGCAGCTTGGGGACAGGGTCGGGGAATGAGCAGTTCTTC
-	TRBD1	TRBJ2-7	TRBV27	CASRRGDRSYEQYF	TGTGCCAGCAGGAGGGGGGACAGGAGCTACGAGCAGTACTTC
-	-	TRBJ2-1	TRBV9	CASSVGIGAGTYNEQFF	TGTGCCAGCAGCGTAGGAATTGGGGCGGGAACCTACAATGAGCAGTTCTTC
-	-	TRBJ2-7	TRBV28	CASSPSRGRREQYF	TGTGCCAGCAGCCCATCCCGGGGGAGGCGCGAGCAGTACTTC
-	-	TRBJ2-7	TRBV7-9	CASSQMGAGRSDSYEQYF	TGTGCCAGCAGCCAAATGGGTGCCGGGAGAAGTGACTCCTACGAGCAGTACTTC
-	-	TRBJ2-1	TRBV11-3	CASSLVALGLANEQFF	TGTGCCAGCAGCTTAGTGGCTTTGGGGTTGGCCAATGAGCAGTTCTTC
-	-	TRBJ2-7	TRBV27	CASSRTGPYEQYF	TGTGCCAGCAGCAGAACAGGGCCCTACGAGCAGTACTTC
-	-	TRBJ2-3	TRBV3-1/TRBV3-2	CASSRLAPGRADTQYF	TGTGCCAGCAGCCGTCTAGCGCCAGGGCGCGCAGATACGCAGTATTTT
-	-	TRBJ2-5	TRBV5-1	CASSSGPSAGETQYF	TGCGCCAGCAGCTCCGGGCCATCCGCTGGGGAGACCCAGTACTTC
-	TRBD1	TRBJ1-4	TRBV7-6	CASSNPDRGNEKLFF	TGTGCCAGCAGCAACCCCGACAGGGGCAATGAAAAACTGTTTTTT
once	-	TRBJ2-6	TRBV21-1	CARITGLAGANVLTF	TGTGCCAGGATCACAGGACTGGCTGGGGCCAACGTCCTGACTTTC
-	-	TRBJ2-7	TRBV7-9	CASSLDRPSSYEQYF	TGTGCCAGCAGCTTAGACAGGCCTAGCTCCTACGAGCAGTACTTC
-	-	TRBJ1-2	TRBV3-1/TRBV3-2	CASSPSAGTYGYTF	TGTGCCAGCAGCCCCTCCGCAGGGACCTATGGCTACACCTTC
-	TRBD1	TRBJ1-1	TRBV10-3	CAISESRQGGITRAFF	TGTGCCATCAGTGAGTCCCGCCAGGGGGGGATAACGCGAGCTTTCTTT
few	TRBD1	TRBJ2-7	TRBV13	CASSGRDRGYEQYF	TGTGCCAGCAGCGGCCGGGACAGAGGATACGAGCAGTACTTC
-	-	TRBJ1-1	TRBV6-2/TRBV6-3	CASSPLRQPGTRNTEAFF	TGTGCCAGCAGCCCTCTACGGCAACCCGGTACAAGGAACACTGAAGCTTTCTTT
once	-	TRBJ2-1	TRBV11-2	CASSLEGGKSANEQFF	TGTGCCAGCAGCTTAGAAGGCGGGAAATCGGCCAATGAGCAGTTCTTC
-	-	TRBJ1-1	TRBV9	CASSVQGLASEAFF	TGTGCCAGCAGCGTCCAGGGCCTCGCGTCTGAAGCTTTCTTT